Listed here are 14 T cell receptor beta chains from one sample, sequenced in a study of CD8+CD57+ T cells in acquired aplastic anemia. The study profiled TCR beta VDJ and CDR3 using genomic DNA as template. In TCRdb, the reads were re-called with MiXCR into one record per CDR3 protein. The sample has about 170,000 distinct CDR3 sequences, just under 65% seen once. Material: sorted CD4+, CD8+, or CD8+CD57+ T cells (not recorded which) from PBMCs. Receptor source: a human donor in good health.

The V gene is TRBV2, the J gene TRBJ2-7; D is possibly TRBD2 (6 bases). CDR3 size: 13 residues. Germline V gene sequence: CDR1 SNHLY, CDR2 FYNNEI. The germline V and J ends were trimmed by 6 bases and 6 bases, with 15 bases remaining between them. CDR3: CASRRDHPGEQYF. The CDR3 DNA reads TGTGCCAGCAGGCGGGACCACCCGGGCGAGCAGTACTTC.

V usage is TRBV9 and J usage is TRBJ1-1; 8 bases align to TRBD1. Losses at the gene ends were 4 bases for V and 0 bases for J; bases not matched to a gene: 11. The CDR3 is 17 amino acids. Germline V CDR1 and CDR2: SGDLS, YYNGEE. This CDR3 reads CASSPFGQGDMNTEAFF. The DNA of the CDR3 is TGTGCCAGCAGCCCCTTCGGACAGGGAGACATGAACACTGAAGCTTTCTTT.

The rearrangement uses TRBV24-1 and TRBJ2-3; D is perhaps TRBD2 (5 bases). The V end lost 2 bases, the J end lost 6 bases, and 14 bases lay between the germline ends. This CDR3 region has 15 residues. Germline loops: CDR1 KGHDR, CDR2 SFDVKD. CDR3: CATSDSLGVGDTQYF. The CDR3, as DNA: TGTGCCACCAGTGATTCCCTGGGAGTGGGGGATACGCAGTATTTT.

This clonotype was seen at least ten times. The chain links TRBV7-6 to TRBJ2-6; 7 bases align to TRBD1. With V trimmed by 0 bases and J by 4 bases, 3 bases remained unmatched. Germline-derived CDR1 and CDR2 are SGHVS and FNYEAQ. The CDR3 runs 16 residues. CDR3 protein: CASSLATGSGANVLTF. The CDR3 bases are TGTGCCAGCAGCTTAGCGACAGGGTCGGGGGCCAACGTCCTGACTTTC.

A note on this clonotype: No conserved phenylalanine or tryptophan ends this CDR3, so it is likely a read error. The DNA is left out, because the CDR3 cannot be placed on it with certainty; the CDR3 is given as TCRdb lists it. The V call is TRBV9, the J call TRBJ2-5; the table's D call of TRBD2 was not tested on the DNA. Germline V gives CDR1 SGDLS, CDR2 YYNGEE. The CDR3 is made up of 10 amino acids, end residues included. CDR3: CASSAHPGTD.

About this clonotype: Mismatch with germline at one junction end may stem from a read error. This sequence joins TRBV10-2 and TRBJ2-7, with 7 nucleotides matching TRBD1. This CDR3 comprises 15 residues. Germline assignment: CDR1 WSHSY and CDR2 SAAADI. The CDR3 bases are TGTGCCAGCAGCTTAGGGGACAGTACCCTCTACGAGCAGTACTTC. Amino acid sequence: CASSLGDSTLYEQYF.

Turning to this clonotype: Because the CDR3's place on the DNA is in doubt, the DNA is left out and the CDR3 is given as listed by TCRdb. The V and J genes are TRBV19 and TRBJ1-1. The germline V gene encodes CDR1 LNHDA and CDR2 SQIVND (reference sequence). Both ends counted, the CDR3 spans 14 residues. The CDR3 spells CASSIFGRGTEAFF.

The J gene is TRBJ2-7, the V gene TRBV5-1; 8 bases line up with TRBD1. The J call may not be correct, given that the DNA end is closer to TRBJ2-4. The CDR3 is 14 residues long. Germline CDR1 and CDR2: SGHRS and YFSETQ. The CDR3 loop is CASSWTGSKNIQYF. CDR3 nucleotides: TGCGCCAGCAGCTGGACAGGGTCCAAAAACATTCAGTACTTC.

The sample holds many counts of this clonotype. The chain carries TRBV7-9 and TRBJ1-1; the match to TRBD1 covers 7 bases. The V gene's germline CDR1 is SEHNR and CDR2 FQNEAQ (reference sequence). The CDR3 covers 17 residues. The V and J ends lost 2 bases and 4 bases, in that order; junction bases with no gene match: 13. In DNA form, the CDR3 reads TGTGCCAGCAGCTTAACGGATGAGGGGGCAAGGGGCACTGAAGCTTTCTTT. This gives the protein CASSLTDEGARGTEAFF. The variable domain in full, completed from reference TRBV7-9 and TRBJ1-1, reads DTGVSQNPRHKITKRGQNVTFRCDPISEHNRLYWYRQTLGQGPEFLTYFQNEAQLEKSRLLSDRFSAERPKGSFSTLEIQRTEQGDSAMYLCASSLTDEGARGTEAFFGQGTRLTVV.

At least ten counts were recorded for this clonotype. The chain joins TRBV5-8 to TRBJ1-2, with 7 bases aligning to TRBD1. Germline trimming cut 5 bases from V and 6 bases from J; bases unmatched to any gene: 10. Germline V gene sequence: CDR1 SGHTS, CDR2 YDEGEE. The length of the CDR3 is 14 residues. The CDR3 spells CASRTDRERDGYTF. CDR3 bases: TGTGCCAGCAGAACCGACAGGGAGAGGGATGGCTACACCTTC.

This clonotype was picked up a small number of times. DNA for the CDR3: TGCAGTGCTAGAGATCGGAGGTTTATTCAGTACTTC. This translates into CSARDRRFIQYF. The rearrangement links TRBV20-1 to TRBJ2-4; a weak D match, TRBD2 (5 bases). Germline CDR1 is DFQATT and CDR2 is SNEGSKA (reference sequence). The CDR3 spans 12 residues. V lost 0 bases, J lost 10 bases, and 10 bases lay in between.

This clonotype was counted ten times or more. This chain uses TRBV4-3 with TRBJ2-7, with 9 bases fitting TRBD1. The germline gives CDR1 LGHNA, CDR2 YSLEER. V lost 4 bases, J lost 0 bases, and 13 bases stayed unmatched. The CDR3 totals 18 residues. DNA of the CDR3: TGCGCCAGCAGCCCTCACAGCCTGGGACAGGGAAGCTCCTACGAGCAGTACTTC. This translates into CASSPHSLGQGSSYEQYF.

The genes are TRBV2 and TRBJ2-7; D possibly uses TRBD1 or TRBD2 (5 bases each). The CDR3 contains 13 residues. The germline V gene has CDR1 SNHLY and CDR2 FYNNEI. Trimming took 1 base from V and 6 from J, leaving 10 bases between them. This chain's CDR3 is CASSEGGIFEQYF. CDR3 coding DNA: TGTGCCAGCAGTGAAGGGGGGATCTTCGAGCAGTACTTC.

The chain carries TRBV5-6 and TRBJ2-2; 7 positions match TRBD2. Germline CDR1 SGHDT, CDR2 YYEEEE. This CDR3 spans 14 amino acids. Trimming at V came to 1 base and at J to 5 bases, leaving 2 bases not matched to a gene. DNA of the CDR3: TGTGCCAGCAGCTTGTGGCGGGAGACCGGGGAGCTGTTTTTT. Amino acids: CASSLWRETGELFF. The whole variable domain, remainder taken from reference TRBV5-6 and TRBJ2-2, is DAGVTQSPTHLIKTRGQQVTLRCSPKSGHDTVSWYQQALGQGPQFIFQYYEEEERQRGNFPDRFSGHQFPNYSSELNVNALLLGDSALYLCASSLWRETGELFFGEGSRLTVL.